This TCR beta chain was found in a study of blood T cells in healthy people across ages. This clonotype has more than one count but fewer than ten. The antigen remains undetermined. The germline V gene encodes CDR1 LGHDT and CDR2 YNNKEL (reference sequence). The CDR3 spans 13 residues. The V end was cut by 0 bases, the J end by 5 bases, with 7 bases between. A second PCR, run for roughly 7 to 11 cycles, used a sample-barcoded 5' primer plus a J-beta primer mix. TCRdb itself ran the 5' RACE reads through MiXCR, one entry per CDR3 protein. The table shows 800,000 to 950,000 distinct CDR3 sequences, with almost 30% occurring only once. Whole-study findings and limits: Using unsorted PBMCs precluded a conclusive naive versus antigen-experienced comparison.

These data were likewise used in another study, on T cells of mothers and their children.

Input material: blood. The J gene is TRBJ2-5, the V gene TRBV3-1; D is undetermined. The source is a woman aged 40 to 50 in good health. The CDR3 sequence is CASSQENVETQYF. In DNA form, the CDR3 reads TGTGCCAGCAGCCAAGAGAATGTTGAGACCCAGTACTTC.